Listed below are T cell receptor beta chains from one sample, sequenced in a study of T cells in localized non-small cell lung cancer. Using immunoSEQ multiplex PCR, the repertoire was profiled, and TCRdb retains in-frame clones only, with some absent. The sample comprises tens of thousands of clones, 86% of which are singletons, and 6.5% to 9% rests with the top ten. The sequencing used peripheral blood, collected before any cancer treatment. The source of these receptors is a woman aged 18-49 years with stage III lung adenocarcinoma. Each CDR3 is given with its conserved first and last residue. D genes are given only for firm matches. Clone size is given for some rows only: seen once, a few or many times, or a class if the clone is expanded.

j_call clone_size d_call v_call cdr3_length cdr3_aa cdr3_nt
TRBJ2-7 . TRBD2 TRBV6-5 14 CASSRGGREDEQYF TGTGCCAGCAGCCGGGGGGGGCGGGAGGACGAGCAGTACTTC
TRBJ1-5 . . TRBV6-1 15 CASTADSQGNQPQHF TGTGCCAGCACCGCCGACAGCCAAGGAAATCAGCCCCAGCATTTT
TRBJ2-2 . TRBD1 TRBV5-6 15 CASRTTGGSTGELFF TGTGCCAGCAGGACGACAGGGGGTTCCACCGGGGAGCTGTTTTTT
TRBJ2-1 few . TRBV7-9 14 CASSLDSELNEQFF TGTGCCAGCAGCTTAGATTCGGAGTTAAATGAGCAGTTCTTC
TRBJ2-1 . TRBD2 TRBV6-5 14 CASSYTSGTNEQFF TGTGCCAGCAGTTACACTAGCGGAACCAATGAGCAGTTCTTC
TRBJ1-2 . . TRBV11-2 14 CASSPRTSNYGYTF TGTGCCAGCAGCCCCCGGACTTCTAACTATGGCTACACCTTC
TRBJ2-5 . . TRBV11-3 13 CASSLSRRETQYF TGTGCCAGCAGCTTAAGTCGGCGAGAGACCCAGTACTTC
TRBJ1-2 . . TRBV5-8 12 CASSPKGSGYTF TGTGCCAGCAGCCCAAAGGGGAGTGGCTACACCTTC
TRBJ2-1 . . TRBV7-8 15 CASSALGQDYNEQFF TGTGCCAGCAGCGCCCTGGGGCAGGACTACAATGAGCAGTTCTTC
TRBJ2-2 . . TRBV18 12 CASSPDPGELFF TGTGCCAGCTCACCAGACCCCGGGGAGCTGTTTTTT
TRBJ2-5 once . TRBV6-5 12 CASSPERETQYF TGTGCCAGCAGCCCGGAACGGGAGACCCAGTACTTC
TRBJ2-7 . . TRBV7-9 14 CASSSQGGIYEQYF TGTGCCAGCAGCTCACAGGGTGGAATCTACGAGCAGTACTTC
TRBJ2-5 once TRBD1 TRBV15 15 CATSRDRVSQETQYF TGTGCCACCAGCCGGGACAGGGTATCCCAAGAGACCCAGTACTTC
TRBJ1-6 . . TRBV2 14 CASRPGLNNSPLHF TGTGCCAGCAGACCGGGACTGAATAATTCACCCCTCCACTTT
TRBJ1-6 . . TRBV5-5 14 CASSWAAYNSPLHF TGTGCCAGCAGCTGGGCAGCTTATAATTCACCCCTCCACTTT
TRBJ1-1 once TRBD1 TRBV30 16 CAWSSLVRGSRREAFF TGTGCCTGGAGCAGCTTAGTCAGGGGGTCCCGGAGGGAAGCTTTCTTT
TRBJ2-2 . . TRBV19 16 CAVRAGGLMDTGELFF TGTGCCGTACGGGCAGGGGGACTAATGGACACCGGGGAGCTGTTTTTT
TRBJ2-5 once . TRBV5-1 14 CASSLGGTQETQYF TGCGCCAGCAGCTTAGGCGGGACCCAAGAGACCCAGTACTTC
TRBJ1-4 . . TRBV27 15 CASSSWGAANEKLFF TGTGCCAGCAGTTCTTGGGGGGCGGCTAATGAAAAACTGTTTTTT
TRBJ2-1 . . TRBV7-3 13 CASSSAARGEQFF TGTGCCAGCAGCTCGGCGGCCAGGGGTGAGCAGTTCTTC
TRBJ2-1 . . TRBV19 13 CASSIPPINEQFF TGTGCCAGTAGTATACCCCCTATTAATGAGCAGTTCTTC
TRBJ2-5 . . TRBV6-6 14 CASRFPGLQETQYF TGTGCCAGCAGATTTCCGGGACTTCAAGAGACCCAGTACTTC
TRBJ1-1 few . TRBV28 12 CASSPVSEGAFF TGTGCCAGCAGTCCGGTGTCGGAGGGAGCTTTCTTT
TRBJ2-5 . . TRBV11-2 14 CASSLEMYQETQYF TGTGCCAGCAGCTTAGAGATGTACCAAGAGACCCAGTACTTC
TRBJ2-1 . . TRBV6-1 14 CASSGFQGTDEQFF TGTGCCAGCAGTGGCTTTCAGGGTACGGATGAGCAGTTCTTC
TRBJ1-6 . TRBD1 TRBV4-2 16 CASSPDRDRGWSPLHF TGTGCCAGCAGCCCCGACCGGGACAGGGGATGGTCACCCCTCCACTTT
TRBJ2-7 . . TRBV18 16 CASSPAEGDSYYEQYF TGTGCCAGCTCACCAGCGGAGGGCGACAGCTACTACGAGCAGTACTTC
TRBJ1-5 . . TRBV21-1 19 CASSKPCLGKAMGDQPQHF TGTGCCAGCAGCAAACCATGCCTGGGGAAGGCTATGGGCGATCAGCCCCAGCATTTT
TRBJ2-2 once . TRBV7-9 14 CASSPNLFTGELFF TGTGCCAGCAGCCCGAACCTATTCACCGGGGAGCTGTTTTTT
TRBJ1-5 . . TRBV14 12 CASSQDHGPQHF TGTGCCAGCAGCCAAGATCATGGGCCCCAGCATTTT
TRBJ1-1 . . TRBV5-1 14 CASSPTNMNTEAFF TGCGCCAGCAGCCCTACTAACATGAACACTGAAGCTTTCTTT
TRBJ2-7 . TRBD1 TRBV6-6 14 CASLGTDYSYEQYF TGTGCCAGCCTCGGGACAGACTACTCCTACGAGCAGTACTTC
TRBJ2-5 . TRBD2 TRBV30 15 CAWSGLLAGTETQYF TGTGCCTGGAGTGGGTTACTAGCGGGGACTGAGACCCAGTACTTC
TRBJ2-5 . . TRBV5-1 12 CASSLPEETQYF TGCGCCAGCAGCTTGCCGGAAGAGACCCAGTACTTC
TRBJ1-2 . . TRBV6-5 13 CASSYTGQMGYTF TGTGCCAGCAGTTACACCGGACAGATGGGCTACACCTTC
TRBJ2-2 . TRBD1 TRBV14 14 CASSQQGAGGELFF TGTGCCAGCAGCCAACAGGGGGCCGGCGGGGAGCTGTTTTTT
TRBJ2-1 . TRBD2 TRBV5-1 16 CASSLEISGGHNEQFF TGCGCCAGCAGCTTGGAGATTAGCGGGGGACACAATGAGCAGTTCTTC
TRBJ1-2 once . TRBV14 15 CASSQDPGVGYGYTF TGTGCCAGCAGCCAAGATCCGGGGGTAGGCTATGGCTACACCTTC
TRBJ1-1 . . TRBV2 14 CASSGRTQNTEAFF TGTGCCAGCAGCGGCCGGACTCAGAACACTGAAGCTTTCTTT
TRBJ2-7 . TRBD1 TRBV5-5 12 CASSGDSYEQYF TGTGCCAGCAGCGGGGACAGTTACGAGCAGTACTTC
TRBJ2-2 once TRBD1 TRBV6-4 13 CASSAQGAGELFF TGTGCCAGCAGTGCCCAGGGGGCCGGGGAGCTGTTTTTT